The clone carrying this T cell receptor beta chain was detected once. As yet, its antigen is unknown. The sample belongs to a study of cytomegalovirus exposure and HLA in healthy donors. Study-wide results and limits: Researchers reported in a later analysis that a missense DCLRE1C variant was tied to TCR beta V- and J-gene trimming. Later work found most CMV-associated TCR beta chains apparently HLA-restricted.

Both 60 Vbeta primers and 13 Jbeta primers went into the PCR. How the authors handled the data: Tens of millions of unique TCR beta chains, roughly 10 million shared, were counted in a later analysis. Produced via immunoSEQ multiplex PCR; TCRdb's table is partial and in-frame only. That table supplies the V and J calls and clone size; D and trimming were determined from the DNA. This table holds hundreds of thousands of clones, over 70% found once. The ends lost 4 bases at V and 1 base at J; junction bases unmatched: 2. Germline values: CDR1 SGHRS, CDR2 YFSETQ. The CDR3 extends over 14 amino acids. The chain employs TRBV5-1 and TRBJ2-5; 9 nucleotides align to TRBD2. The sample was PBMCs. The TCR originated in a woman aged 55-75 years in good health and CMV-seropositive. This CDR3 reads CASSAGGSQETQYF. The CDR3 DNA sequence: TGCGCCAGCAGCGCGGGGGGGTCCCAAGAGACCCAGTACTTC.